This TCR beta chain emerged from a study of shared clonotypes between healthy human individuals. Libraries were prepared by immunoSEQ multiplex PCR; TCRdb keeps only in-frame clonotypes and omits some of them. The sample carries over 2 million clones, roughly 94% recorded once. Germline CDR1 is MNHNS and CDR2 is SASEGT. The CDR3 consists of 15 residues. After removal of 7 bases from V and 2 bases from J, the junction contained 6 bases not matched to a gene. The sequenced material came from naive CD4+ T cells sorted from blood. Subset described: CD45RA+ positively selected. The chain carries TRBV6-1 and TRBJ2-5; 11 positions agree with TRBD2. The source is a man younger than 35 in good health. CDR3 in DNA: TGTGCCAGCAATCGACTAGCGGGATTTCAAGAGACCCAGTACTTC. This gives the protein CASNRLAGFQETQYF.